Here is one T cell receptor (beta chain) with its context. This entry comes from a study of T cell changes during pregnancy in multiple sclerosis. The method was immunoSEQ multiplex PCR; TCRdb's version includes in-frame clones alone and lacks a portion of them. The profile covers roughly 64,000 clones, with just under 95% appearing a single time and approximately 1.4% taken by the ten largest. With V trimmed by 2 bases and J by 9 bases, 10 bases remained unmatched. This CDR3 has 15 residues. Germline V gene sequence: CDR1 SGHNT, CDR2 YENEEA. The source of this sequence is a female donor with multiple sclerosis, enrolled in a pregnancy study. This rearrangement joins TRBV11-3 to TRBJ2-1; 7 bases map to TRBD2. The sequences come from peripheral blood, collected in the second trimester of pregnancy. The CDR3 coding sequence is TGTGCCAGCAGCTTAACGGCGGGAGCCTCGGTTGAGCAGTTCTTC. Translating gives CASSLTAGASVEQFF.